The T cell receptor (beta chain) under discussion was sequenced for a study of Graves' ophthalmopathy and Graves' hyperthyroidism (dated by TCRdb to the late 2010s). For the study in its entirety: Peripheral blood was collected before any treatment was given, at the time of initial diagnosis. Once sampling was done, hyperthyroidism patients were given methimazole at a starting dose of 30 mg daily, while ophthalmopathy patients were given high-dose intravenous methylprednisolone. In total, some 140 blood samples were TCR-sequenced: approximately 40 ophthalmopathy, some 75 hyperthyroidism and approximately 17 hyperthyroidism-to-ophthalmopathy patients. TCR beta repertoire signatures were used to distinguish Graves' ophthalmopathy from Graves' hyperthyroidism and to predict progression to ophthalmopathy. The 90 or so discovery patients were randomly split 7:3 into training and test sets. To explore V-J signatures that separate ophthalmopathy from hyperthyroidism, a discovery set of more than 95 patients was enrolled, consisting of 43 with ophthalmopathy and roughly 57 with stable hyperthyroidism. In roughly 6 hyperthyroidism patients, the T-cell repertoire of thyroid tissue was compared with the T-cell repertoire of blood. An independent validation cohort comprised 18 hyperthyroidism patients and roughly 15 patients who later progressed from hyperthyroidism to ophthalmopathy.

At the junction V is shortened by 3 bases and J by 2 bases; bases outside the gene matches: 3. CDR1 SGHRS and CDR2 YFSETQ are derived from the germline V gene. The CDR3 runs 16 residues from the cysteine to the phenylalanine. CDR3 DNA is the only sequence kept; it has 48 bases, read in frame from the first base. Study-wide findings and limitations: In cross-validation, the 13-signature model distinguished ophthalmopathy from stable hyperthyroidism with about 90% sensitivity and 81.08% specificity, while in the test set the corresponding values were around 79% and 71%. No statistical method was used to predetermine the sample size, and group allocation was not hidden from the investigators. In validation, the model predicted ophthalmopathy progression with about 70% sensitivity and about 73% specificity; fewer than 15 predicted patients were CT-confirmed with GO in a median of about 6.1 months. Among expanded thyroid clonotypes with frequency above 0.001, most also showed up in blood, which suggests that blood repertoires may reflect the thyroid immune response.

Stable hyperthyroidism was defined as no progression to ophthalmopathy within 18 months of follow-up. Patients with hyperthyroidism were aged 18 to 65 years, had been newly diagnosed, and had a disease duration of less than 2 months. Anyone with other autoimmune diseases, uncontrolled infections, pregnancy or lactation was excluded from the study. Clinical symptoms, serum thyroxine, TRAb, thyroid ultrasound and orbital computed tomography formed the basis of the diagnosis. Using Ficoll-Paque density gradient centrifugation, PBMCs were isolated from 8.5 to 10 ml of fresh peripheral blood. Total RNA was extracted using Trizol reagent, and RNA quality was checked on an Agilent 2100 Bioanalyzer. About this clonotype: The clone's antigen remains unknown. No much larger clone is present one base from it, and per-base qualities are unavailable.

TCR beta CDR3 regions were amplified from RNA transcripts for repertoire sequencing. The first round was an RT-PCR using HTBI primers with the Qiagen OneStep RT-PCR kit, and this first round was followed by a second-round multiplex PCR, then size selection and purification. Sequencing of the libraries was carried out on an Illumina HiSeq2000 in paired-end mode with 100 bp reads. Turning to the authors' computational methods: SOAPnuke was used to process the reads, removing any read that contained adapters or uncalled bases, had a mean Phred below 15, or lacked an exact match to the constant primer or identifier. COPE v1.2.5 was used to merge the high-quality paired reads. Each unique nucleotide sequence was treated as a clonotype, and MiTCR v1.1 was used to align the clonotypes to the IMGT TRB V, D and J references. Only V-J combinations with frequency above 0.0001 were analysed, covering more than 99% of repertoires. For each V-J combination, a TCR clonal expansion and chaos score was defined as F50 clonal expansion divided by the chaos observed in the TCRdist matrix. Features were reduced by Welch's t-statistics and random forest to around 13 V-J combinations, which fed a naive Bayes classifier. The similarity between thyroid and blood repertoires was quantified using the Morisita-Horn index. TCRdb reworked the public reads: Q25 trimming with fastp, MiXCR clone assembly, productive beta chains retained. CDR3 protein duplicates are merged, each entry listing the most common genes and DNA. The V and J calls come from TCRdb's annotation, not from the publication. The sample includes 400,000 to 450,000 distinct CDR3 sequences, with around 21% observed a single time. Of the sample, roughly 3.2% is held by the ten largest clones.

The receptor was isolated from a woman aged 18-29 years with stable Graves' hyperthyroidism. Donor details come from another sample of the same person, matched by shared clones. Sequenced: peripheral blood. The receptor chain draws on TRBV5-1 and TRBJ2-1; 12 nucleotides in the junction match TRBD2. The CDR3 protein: CASSWTSGATYNEQFF. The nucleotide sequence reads TGCGCCAGCAGCTGGACTAGCGGGGCGACCTACAATGAGCAGTTCTTC.